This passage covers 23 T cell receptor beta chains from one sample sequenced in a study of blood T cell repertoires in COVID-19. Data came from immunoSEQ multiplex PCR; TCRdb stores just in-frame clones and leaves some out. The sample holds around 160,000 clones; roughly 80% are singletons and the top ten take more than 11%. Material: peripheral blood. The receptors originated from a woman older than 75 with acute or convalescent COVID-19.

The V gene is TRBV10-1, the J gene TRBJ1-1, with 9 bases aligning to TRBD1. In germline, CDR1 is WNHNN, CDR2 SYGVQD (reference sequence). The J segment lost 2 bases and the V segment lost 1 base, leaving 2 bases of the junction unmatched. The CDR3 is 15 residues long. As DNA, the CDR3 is TGCGCCAGCAGTGAGTACAGGGGGCGTAACACTGAAGCTTTCTTT. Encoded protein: CASSEYRGRNTEAFF.

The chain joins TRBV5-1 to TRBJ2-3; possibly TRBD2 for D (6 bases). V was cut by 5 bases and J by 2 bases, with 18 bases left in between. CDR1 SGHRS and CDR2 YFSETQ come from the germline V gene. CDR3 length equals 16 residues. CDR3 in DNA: TGCGCCAGCAGATCAAACGGGGGAATATACACAGATACGCAGTATTTT. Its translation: CASRSNGGIYTDTQYF.

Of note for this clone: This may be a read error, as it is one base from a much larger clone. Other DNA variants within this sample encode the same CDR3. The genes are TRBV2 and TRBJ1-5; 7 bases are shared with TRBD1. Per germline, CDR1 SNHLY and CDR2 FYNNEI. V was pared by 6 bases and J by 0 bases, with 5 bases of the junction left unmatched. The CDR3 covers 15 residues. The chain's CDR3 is CASSGTANSNQPQHF. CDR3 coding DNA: TGTGCCAGCAGCGGGACAGCTAATAGCAATCAGCCCCAGCATTTT.

The CDR3, as DNA: TGTGCCATTGCCAGCGCCGGTGAGCAGTTCTTC. Protein product: CAIASAGEQFF. The chain has TRBV10-3 and TRBJ2-1; D is undetermined. The CDR3 consists of 11 residues. Germline V gene data show CDR1 as ENHRY and CDR2 as SYGVKD. Trimming pared 9 bases from V and 9 bases from J, leaving 12 bases between.

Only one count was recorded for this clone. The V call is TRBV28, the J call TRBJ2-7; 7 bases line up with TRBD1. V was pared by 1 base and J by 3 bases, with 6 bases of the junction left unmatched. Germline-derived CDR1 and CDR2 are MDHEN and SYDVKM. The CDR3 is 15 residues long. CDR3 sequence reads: CASSLYQTGHYEQYF. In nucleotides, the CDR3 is TGTGCCAGCAGTTTATACCAGACAGGGCACTACGAGCAGTACTTC.

The CDR3 nucleotides are TGCGCCAGCAGCTTTTTACCGGGACAGACTAACTATGGCTACACCTTC. Translation gives CASSFLPGQTNYGYTF. The chain joins TRBV5-1 to TRBJ1-2, with 7 bases aligning to TRBD1. This CDR3 is built from 16 residues. The trim removed 2 bases at V and 0 bases at J, leaving 7 bases unmatched. Germline CDR1 is SGHRS and CDR2 is YFSETQ.

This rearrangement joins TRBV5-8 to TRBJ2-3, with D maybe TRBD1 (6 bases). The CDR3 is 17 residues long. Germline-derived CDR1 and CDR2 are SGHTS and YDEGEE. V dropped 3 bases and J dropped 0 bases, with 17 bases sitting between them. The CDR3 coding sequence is TGTGCCAGCAGCTACCAAAACAGGGCCTCTAGCACAGATACGCAGTATTTT. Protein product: CASSYQNRASSTDTQYF.

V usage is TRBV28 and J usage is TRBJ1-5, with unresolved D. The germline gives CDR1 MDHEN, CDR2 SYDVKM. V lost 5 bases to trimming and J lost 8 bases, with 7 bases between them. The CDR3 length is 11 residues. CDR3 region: CASSAEEPQHF. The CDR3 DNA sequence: TGTGCCAGCAGTGCCGAGGAGCCCCAGCATTTT. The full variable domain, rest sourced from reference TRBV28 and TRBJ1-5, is DVKVTQSSRYLVKRTGEKVFLECVQDMDHENMFWYRQDPGLGLRLIYFSYDVKMKEKGDIPEGYSVSREKKERFSLILESASTNQTSMYLCASSAEEPQHFGDGTRLSIL.

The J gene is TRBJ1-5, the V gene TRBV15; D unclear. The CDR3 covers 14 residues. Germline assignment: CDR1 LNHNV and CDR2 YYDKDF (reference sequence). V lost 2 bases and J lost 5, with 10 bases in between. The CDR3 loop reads CATSRPPGDQPQHF. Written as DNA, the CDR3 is TGTGCCACCAGCAGACCTCCCGGGGATCAGCCCCAGCATTTT.

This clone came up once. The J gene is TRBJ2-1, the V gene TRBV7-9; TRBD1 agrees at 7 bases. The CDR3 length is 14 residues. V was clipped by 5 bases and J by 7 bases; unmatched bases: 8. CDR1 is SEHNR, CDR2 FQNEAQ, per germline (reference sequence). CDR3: CASSLGQRTNEQFF. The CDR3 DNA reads TGTGCCAGCAGCCTGGGACAGCGGACGAATGAGCAGTTCTTC. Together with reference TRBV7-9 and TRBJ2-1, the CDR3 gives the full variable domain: DTGVSQNPRHKITKRGQNVTFRCDPISEHNRLYWYRQTLGQGPEFLTYFQNEAQLEKSRLLSDRFSAERPKGSFSTLEIQRTEQGDSAMYLCASSLGQRTNEQFFGPGTRLTVL.

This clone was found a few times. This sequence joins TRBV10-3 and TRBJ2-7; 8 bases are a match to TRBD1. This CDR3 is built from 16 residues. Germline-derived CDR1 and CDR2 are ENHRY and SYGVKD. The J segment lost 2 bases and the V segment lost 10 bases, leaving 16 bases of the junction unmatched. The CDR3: CATSLGDRTSPYEQYF. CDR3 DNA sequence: TGTGCCACCAGCCTTGGGGACAGGACCTCCCCCTACGAGCAGTACTTC.

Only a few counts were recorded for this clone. DNA of the CDR3: TGTGCCAGAAGCCCCCGGACAAGTCGGTCGCGGAAAGCACGCTACGAGCAGTACTTC. It translates to CARSPRTSRSRKARYEQYF. This sequence joins TRBV7-5 and TRBJ2-7; the tabulated D call, TRBD1, remains unverified against the DNA. TRBV7-5 is marked as a pseudogene. The CDR3 length is 19 residues.

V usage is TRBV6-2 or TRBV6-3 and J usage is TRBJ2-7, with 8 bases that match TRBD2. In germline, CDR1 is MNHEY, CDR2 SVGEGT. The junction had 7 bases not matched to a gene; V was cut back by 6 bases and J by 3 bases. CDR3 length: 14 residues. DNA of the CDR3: TGTGCCAGCAGCCCTACGGGACTAGGCTACGAGCAGTACTTC. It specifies CASSPTGLGYEQYF.

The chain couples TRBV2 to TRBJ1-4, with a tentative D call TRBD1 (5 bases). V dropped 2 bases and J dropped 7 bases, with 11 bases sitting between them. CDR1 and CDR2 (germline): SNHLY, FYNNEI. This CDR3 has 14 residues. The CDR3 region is CASSERGRGEKLFF. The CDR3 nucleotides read TGTGCCAGCAGTGAAAGGGGCAGAGGTGAAAAACTGTTTTTT.

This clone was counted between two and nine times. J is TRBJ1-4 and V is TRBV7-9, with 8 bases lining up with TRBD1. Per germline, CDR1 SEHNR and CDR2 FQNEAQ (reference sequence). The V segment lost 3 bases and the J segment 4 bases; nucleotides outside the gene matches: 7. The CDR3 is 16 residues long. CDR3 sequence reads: CASSLGLRGRNEKLFF. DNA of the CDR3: TGTGCCAGCAGCTTGGGTCTCAGGGGGCGTAATGAAAAACTGTTTTTT.

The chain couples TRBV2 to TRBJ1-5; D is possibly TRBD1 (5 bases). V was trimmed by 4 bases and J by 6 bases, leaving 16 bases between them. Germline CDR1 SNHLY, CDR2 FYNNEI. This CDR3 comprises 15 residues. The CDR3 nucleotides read TGTGCCAGCAGTGTAGCGGCGAGAGACAGTCAGCCCCAGCATTTT. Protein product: CASSVAARDSQPQHF.

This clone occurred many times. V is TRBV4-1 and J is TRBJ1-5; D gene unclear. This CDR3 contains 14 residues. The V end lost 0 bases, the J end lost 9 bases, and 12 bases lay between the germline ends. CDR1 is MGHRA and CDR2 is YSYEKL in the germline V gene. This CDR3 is CASSQDWRPRPQHF. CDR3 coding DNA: TGCGCCAGCAGCCAAGATTGGCGGCCTCGGCCCCAGCATTTT.

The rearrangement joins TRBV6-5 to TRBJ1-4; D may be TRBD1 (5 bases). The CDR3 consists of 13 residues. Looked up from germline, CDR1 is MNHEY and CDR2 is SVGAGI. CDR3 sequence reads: CASRPGLNEKLFF. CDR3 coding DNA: TGTGCTTCTAGGCCGGGACTTAATGAAAAACTGTTTTTT.

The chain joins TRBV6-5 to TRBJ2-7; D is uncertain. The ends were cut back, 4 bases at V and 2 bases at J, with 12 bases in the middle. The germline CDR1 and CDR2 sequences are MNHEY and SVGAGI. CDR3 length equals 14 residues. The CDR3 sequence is CASSSSLFAYEQYF. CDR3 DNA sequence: TGTGCCAGCAGTTCGTCACTTTTTGCCTACGAGCAGTACTTC.

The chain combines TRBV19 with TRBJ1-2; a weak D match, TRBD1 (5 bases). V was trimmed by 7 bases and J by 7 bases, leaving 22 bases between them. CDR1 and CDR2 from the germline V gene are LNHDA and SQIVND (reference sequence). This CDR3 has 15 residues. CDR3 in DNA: TGTGCCAGTACCGAAGGGCGGGGCCCGGGGGGTGGCTACACCTTC. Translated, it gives CASTEGRGPGGGYTF.

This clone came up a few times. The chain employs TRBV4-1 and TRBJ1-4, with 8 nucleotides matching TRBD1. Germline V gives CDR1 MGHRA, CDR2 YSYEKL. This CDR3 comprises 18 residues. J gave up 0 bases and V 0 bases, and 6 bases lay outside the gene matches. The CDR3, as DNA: TGCGCCAGCAGCCAAGATCACGGACAGGGATCAACTAATGAAAAACTGTTTTTT. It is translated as CASSQDHGQGSTNEKLFF.

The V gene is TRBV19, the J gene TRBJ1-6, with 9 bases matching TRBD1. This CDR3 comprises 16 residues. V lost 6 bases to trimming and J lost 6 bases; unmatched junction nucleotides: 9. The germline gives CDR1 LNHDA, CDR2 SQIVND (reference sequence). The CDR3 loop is CASSMSGTGINSPLHF. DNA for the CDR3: TGTGCCAGTAGCATGTCCGGGACAGGGATTAATTCACCCCTCCACTTT.

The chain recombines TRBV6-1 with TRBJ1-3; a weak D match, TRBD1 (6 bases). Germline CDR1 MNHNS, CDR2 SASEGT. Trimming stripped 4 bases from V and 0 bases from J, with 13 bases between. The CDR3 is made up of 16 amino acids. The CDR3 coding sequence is TGTGCCAGCAGTGGCGGGCAGGGGTCCTCTGGAAACACCATATATTTT. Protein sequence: CASSGGQGSSGNTIYF.